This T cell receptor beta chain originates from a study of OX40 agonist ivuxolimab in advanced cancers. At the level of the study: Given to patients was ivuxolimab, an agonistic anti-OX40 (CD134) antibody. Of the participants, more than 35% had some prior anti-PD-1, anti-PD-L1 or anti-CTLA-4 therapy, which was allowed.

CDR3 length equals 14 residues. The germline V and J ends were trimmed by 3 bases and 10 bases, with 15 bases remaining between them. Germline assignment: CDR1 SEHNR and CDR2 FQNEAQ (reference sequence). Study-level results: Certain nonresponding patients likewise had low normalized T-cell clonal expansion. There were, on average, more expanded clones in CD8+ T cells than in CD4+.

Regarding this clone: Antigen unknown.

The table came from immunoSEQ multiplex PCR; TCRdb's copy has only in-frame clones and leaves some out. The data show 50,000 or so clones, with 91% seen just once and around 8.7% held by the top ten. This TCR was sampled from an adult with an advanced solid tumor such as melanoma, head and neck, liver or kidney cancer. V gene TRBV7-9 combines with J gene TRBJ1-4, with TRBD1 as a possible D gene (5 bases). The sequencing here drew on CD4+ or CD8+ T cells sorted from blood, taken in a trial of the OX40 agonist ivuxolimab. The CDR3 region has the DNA TGTGCCAGCAGCTTGGAGGGGTACACGGTAAAACTGTTTTTT. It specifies CASSLEGYTVKLFF.